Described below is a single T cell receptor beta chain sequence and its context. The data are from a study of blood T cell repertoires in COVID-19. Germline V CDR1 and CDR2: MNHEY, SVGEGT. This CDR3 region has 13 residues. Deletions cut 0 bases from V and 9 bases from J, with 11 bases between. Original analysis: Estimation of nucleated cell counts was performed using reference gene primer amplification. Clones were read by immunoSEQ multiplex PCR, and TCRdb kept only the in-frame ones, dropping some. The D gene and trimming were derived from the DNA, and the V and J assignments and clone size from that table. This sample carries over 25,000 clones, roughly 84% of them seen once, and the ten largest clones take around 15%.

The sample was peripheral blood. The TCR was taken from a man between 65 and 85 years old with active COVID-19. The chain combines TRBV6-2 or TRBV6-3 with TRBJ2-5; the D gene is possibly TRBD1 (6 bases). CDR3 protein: CASSYSQGLAQYF. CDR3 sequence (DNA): TGTGCCAGCAGTTACTCGCAGGGGTTGGCCCAGTACTTC.